The text below deals with one T cell receptor beta chain. Authors' analysis steps: Nucleated cell counts were estimated from reference gene primer amplification. Clones were read by immunoSEQ multiplex PCR, and TCRdb kept only the in-frame ones, dropping some. D and trimming were read from the DNA, whereas the V and J calls and clone size are those reported in that table. The data hold roughly 330,000 clones, with around 87% observed a single time. Participants reported their clinical history, and cohort assignment relied on those reports. This entry comes from a study of blood T cell repertoires in COVID-19. Whole-study context: The analysed material was cDNA or gDNA that came from T cells, B-cell-depleted T cells, or PBMCs.

V was clipped by 6 bases and J by 1 base; unmatched bases: 8. Germline CDR1 is LGHDT and CDR2 is YNNKEL (reference sequence). The CDR3 spans 16 residues. Sequences were obtained from PBMCs or T cells enriched from blood (not recorded which). This TCR was recovered from a woman aged 25-40 years who had recovered from COVID-19. V usage is TRBV3-1 (or the pseudogene TRBV3-2) and J usage is TRBJ2-2; TRBD2 aligns across 7 bases. The CDR3 DNA follows: TGTGCCAGCAGGGACCCATCTAGCGGGAACACCGGGGAGCTGTTTTTT. Amino acids: CASRDPSSGNTGELFF.